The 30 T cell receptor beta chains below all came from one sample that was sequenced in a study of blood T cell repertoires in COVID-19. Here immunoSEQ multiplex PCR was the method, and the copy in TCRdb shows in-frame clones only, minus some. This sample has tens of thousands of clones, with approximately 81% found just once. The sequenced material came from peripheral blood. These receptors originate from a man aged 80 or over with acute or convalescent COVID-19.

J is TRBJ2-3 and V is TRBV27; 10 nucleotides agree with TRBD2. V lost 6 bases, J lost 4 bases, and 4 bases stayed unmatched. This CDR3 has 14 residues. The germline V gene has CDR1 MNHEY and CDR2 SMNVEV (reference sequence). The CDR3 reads CASRLAGVADTQYF. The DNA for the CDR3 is TGTGCCAGCAGGCTAGCGGGAGTGGCAGATACGCAGTATTTT.

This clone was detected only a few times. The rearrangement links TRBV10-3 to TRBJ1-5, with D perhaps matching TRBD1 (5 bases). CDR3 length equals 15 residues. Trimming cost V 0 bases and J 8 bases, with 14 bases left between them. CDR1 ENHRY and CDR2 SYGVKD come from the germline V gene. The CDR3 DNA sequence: TGTGCCATCAGTGAGTCAGGGACTGGGAGTGAGCCCCAGCATTTT. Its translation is CAISESGTGSEPQHF.

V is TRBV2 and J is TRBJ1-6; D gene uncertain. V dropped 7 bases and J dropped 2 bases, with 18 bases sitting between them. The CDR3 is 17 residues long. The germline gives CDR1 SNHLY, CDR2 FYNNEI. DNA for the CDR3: TGTGCCAGCACCTCTCGCGACTCCGGGGCCTATAATTCACCCCTCCACTTT. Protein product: CASTSRDSGAYNSPLHF. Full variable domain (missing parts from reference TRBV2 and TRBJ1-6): EPEVTQTPSHQVTQMGQEVILRCVPISNHLYFYWYRQILGQKVEFLVSFYNNEISEKSEIFDDQFSVERPDGSNFTLKIRSTKLEDSAMYFCASTSRDSGAYNSPLHFGNGTRLTVT.

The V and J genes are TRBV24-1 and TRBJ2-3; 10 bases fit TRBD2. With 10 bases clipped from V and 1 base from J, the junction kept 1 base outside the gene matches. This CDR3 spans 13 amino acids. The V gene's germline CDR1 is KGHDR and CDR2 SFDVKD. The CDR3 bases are TGTGCCACTGGGACTAGCGGCACAGATACGCAGTATTTT. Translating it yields CATGTSGTDTQYF.

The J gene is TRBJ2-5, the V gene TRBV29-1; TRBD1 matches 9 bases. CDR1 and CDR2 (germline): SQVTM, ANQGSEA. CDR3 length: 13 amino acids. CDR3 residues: CSVDRGRGETQYF. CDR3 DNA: TGCAGTGTGGACAGGGGCAGGGGAGAGACCCAGTACTTC.

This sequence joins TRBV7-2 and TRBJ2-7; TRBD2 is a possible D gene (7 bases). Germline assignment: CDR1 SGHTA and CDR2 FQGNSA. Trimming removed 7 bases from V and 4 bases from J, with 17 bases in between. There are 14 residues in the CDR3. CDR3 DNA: TGTGCCAGCACTGCGGGGGAAGGGGGTTACGAGCAGTACTTC. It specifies CASTAGEGGYEQYF.

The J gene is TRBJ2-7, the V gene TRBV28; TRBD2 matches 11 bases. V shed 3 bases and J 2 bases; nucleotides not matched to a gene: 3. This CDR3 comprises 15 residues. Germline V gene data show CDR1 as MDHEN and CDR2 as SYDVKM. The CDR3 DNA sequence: TGTGCCAGCAGTTTTCTTAGCGGGAGGGCCTACGAGCAGTACTTC. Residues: CASSFLSGRAYEQYF.

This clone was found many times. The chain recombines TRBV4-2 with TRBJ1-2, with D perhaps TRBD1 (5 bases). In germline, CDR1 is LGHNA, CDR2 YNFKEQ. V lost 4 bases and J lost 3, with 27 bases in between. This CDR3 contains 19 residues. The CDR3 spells CASSLPRLDIRMVDYGYTF. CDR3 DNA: TGTGCCAGCAGCCTTCCACGGTTGGACATAAGGATGGTGGACTATGGCTACACCTTC.

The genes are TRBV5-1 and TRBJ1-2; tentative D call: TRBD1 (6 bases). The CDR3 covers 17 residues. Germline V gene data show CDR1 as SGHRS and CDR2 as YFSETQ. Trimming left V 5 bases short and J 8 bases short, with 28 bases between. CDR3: CASRRTVGYTAHPGYTF. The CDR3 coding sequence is TGCGCCAGCAGACGGACAGTCGGCTACACCGCTCACCCCGGCTACACCTTC.

In DNA form, the CDR3 reads TGCGCCAGCAGCTTTTCGACAGGTCGGGGAGAGACCCAGTACTTC. Its protein product is CASSFSTGRGETQYF. The genes are TRBV5-1 and TRBJ2-5, with D tentatively TRBD1 (6 bases). V lost 2 bases and J lost 4, with 15 bases in between. The V gene's germline CDR1 is SGHRS and CDR2 YFSETQ. The CDR3 is 15 residues long.

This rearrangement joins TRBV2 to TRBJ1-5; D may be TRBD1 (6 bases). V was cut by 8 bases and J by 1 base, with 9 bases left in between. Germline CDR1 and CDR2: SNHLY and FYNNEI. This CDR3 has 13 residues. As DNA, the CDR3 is TGTGCCAGCTCAGGGACAAGCAATCAGCCCCAGCATTTT. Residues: CASSGTSNQPQHF.

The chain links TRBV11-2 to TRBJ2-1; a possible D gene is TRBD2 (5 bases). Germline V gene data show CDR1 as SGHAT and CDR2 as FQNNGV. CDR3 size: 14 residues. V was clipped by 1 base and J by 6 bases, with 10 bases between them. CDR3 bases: TGTGCCAGCAGCTTAGTGCGGGCCAGCAATGAGCAGTTCTTC. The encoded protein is CASSLVRASNEQFF.

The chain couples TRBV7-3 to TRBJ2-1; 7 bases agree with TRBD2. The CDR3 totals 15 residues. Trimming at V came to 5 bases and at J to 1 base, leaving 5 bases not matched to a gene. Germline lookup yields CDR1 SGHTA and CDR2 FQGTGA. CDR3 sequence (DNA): TGTGCCAGCAGCCCACGGCGGGGGTCCTACAATGAGCAGTTCTTC. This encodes CASSPRRGSYNEQFF.

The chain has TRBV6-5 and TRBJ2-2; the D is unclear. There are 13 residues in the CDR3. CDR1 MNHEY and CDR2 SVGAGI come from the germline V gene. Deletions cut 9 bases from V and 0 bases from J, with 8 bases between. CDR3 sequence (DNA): TGTGCCAGTGAAGCTGCGAACACCGGGGAGCTGTTTTTT. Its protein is CASEAANTGELFF.

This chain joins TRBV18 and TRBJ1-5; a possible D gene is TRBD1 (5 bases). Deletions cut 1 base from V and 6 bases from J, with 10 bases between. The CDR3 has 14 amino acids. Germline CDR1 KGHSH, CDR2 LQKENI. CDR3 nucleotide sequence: TGTGCCAGCTCACCACGGCGGGGCGGTCAGCCCCAGCATTTT. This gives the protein CASSPRRGGQPQHF.

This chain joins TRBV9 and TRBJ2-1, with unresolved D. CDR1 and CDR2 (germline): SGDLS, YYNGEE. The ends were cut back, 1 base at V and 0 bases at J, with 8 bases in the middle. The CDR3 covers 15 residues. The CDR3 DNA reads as TGTGCCAGCAGCGTAAGCCCCAACTCCTACAATGAGCAGTTCTTC. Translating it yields CASSVSPNSYNEQFF. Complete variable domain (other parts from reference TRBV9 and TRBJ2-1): DSGVTQTPKHLITATGQRVTLRCSPRSGDLSVYWYQQSLDQGLQFLIQYYNGEERAKGNILERFSAQQFPDLHSELNLSSLELGDSALYFCASSVSPNSYNEQFFGPGTRLTVL.

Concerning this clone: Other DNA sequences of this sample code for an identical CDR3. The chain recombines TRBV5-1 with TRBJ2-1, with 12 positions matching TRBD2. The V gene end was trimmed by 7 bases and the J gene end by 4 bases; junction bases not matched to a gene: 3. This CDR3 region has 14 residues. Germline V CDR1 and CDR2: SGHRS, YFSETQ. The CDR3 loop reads CASSGTSGYNEQFF. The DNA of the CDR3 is TGCGCCAGCTCCGGGACTAGCGGGTACAATGAGCAGTTCTTC.

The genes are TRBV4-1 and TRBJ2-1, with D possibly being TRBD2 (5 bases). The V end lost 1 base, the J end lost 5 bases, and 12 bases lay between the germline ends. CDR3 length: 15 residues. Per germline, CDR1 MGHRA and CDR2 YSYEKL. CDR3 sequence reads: CASSQAPLADNEQFF. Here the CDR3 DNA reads TGCGCCAGCAGCCAAGCTCCGCTAGCAGACAATGAGCAGTTCTTC.

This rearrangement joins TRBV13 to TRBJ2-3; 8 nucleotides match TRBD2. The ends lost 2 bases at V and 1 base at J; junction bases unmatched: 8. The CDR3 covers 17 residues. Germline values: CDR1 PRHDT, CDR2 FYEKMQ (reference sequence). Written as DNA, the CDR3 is TGTGCCAGCAGCTTACCCCGTAGGCGGGAGGGCACAGATACGCAGTATTTT. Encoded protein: CASSLPRRREGTDTQYF.

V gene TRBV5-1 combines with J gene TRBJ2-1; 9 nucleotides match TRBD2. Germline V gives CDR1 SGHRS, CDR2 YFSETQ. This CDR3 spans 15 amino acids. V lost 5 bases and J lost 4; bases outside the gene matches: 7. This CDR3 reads CASSLAGVEYNEQFF. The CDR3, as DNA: TGCGCCAGCAGTTTAGCGGGAGTGGAGTACAATGAGCAGTTCTTC.

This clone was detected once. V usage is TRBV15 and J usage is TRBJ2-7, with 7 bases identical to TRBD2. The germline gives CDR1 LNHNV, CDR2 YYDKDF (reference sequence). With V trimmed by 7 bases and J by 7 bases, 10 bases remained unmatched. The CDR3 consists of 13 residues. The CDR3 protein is CATNPVGEGEQYF. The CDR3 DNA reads TGTGCCACCAACCCGGTAGGGGAGGGAGAGCAGTACTTC.

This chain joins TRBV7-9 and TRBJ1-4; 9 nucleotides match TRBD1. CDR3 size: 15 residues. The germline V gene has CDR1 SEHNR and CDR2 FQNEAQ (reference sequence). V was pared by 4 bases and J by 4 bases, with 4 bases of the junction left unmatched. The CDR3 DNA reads TGTGCCAGCAGCTCCCGACAGGGGGGTAATGAAAAACTGTTTTTT. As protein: CASSSRQGGNEKLFF.

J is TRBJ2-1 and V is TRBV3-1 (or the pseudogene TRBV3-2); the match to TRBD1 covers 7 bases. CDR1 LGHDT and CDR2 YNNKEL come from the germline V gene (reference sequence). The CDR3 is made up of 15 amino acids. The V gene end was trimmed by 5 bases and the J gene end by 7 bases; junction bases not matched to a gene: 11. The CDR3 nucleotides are TGTGCCAGCAGCTCCATGGGGAACAGGGGAAATGAGCAGTTCTTC. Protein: CASSSMGNRGNEQFF.

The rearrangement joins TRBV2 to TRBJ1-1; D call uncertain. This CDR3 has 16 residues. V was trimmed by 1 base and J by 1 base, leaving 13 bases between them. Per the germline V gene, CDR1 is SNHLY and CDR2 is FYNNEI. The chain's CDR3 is CASSEGPRTSNTEAFF. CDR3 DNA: TGTGCCAGCAGTGAAGGCCCCAGGACTTCGAACACTGAAGCTTTCTTT.

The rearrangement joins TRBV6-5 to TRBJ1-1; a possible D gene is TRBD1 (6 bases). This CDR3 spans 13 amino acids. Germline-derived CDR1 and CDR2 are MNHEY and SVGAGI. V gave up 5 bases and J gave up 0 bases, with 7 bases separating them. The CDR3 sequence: CASSRQVNTEAFF. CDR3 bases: TGTGCCAGCAGTAGACAGGTGAACACTGAAGCTTTCTTT.

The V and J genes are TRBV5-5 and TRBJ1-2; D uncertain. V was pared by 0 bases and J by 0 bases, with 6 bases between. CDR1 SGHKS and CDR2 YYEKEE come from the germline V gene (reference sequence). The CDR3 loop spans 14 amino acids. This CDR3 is CASSLDPANYGYTF. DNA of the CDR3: TGTGCCAGCAGCTTGGACCCAGCTAACTATGGCTACACCTTC.

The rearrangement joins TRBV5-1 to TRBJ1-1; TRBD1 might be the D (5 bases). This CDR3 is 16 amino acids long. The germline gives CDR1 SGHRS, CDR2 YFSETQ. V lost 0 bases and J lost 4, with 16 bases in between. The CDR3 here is CASSLDSRVGGTEAFF. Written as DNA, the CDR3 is TGCGCCAGCAGCTTGGATTCCAGGGTGGGCGGCACTGAAGCTTTCTTT. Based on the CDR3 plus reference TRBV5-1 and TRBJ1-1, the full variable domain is KAGVTQTPRYLIKTRGQQVTLSCSPISGHRSVSWYQQTPGQGLQFLFEYFSETQRNKGNFPGRFSGRQFSNSRSEMNVSTLELGDSALYLCASSLDSRVGGTEAFFGQGTRLTVV.

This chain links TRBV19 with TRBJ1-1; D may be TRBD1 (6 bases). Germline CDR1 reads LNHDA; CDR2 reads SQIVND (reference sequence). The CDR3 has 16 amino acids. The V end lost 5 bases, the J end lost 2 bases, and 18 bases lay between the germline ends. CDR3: CASSSNRAPTNTEAFF. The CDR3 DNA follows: TGTGCCAGTAGTTCGAACAGGGCCCCCACAAACACTGAAGCTTTCTTT.

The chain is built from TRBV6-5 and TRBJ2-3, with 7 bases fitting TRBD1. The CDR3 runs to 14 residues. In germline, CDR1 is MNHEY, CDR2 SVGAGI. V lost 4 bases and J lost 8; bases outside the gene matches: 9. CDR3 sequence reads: CASSFTTGARTQYF. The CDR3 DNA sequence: TGTGCCAGCAGTTTTACCACAGGGGCGCGTACGCAGTATTTT.

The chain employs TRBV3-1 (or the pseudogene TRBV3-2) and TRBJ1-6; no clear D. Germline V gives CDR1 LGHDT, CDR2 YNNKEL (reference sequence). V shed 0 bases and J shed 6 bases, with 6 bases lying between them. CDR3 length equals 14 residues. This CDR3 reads CASSQDRINSPLHF. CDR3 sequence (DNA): TGTGCCAGCAGCCAAGACCGTATTAATTCACCCCTCCACTTT.